This entry lists 5 T cell receptor beta chains sequenced from one sample in a study of T cells in localized non-small cell lung cancer. TCRdb keeps only in-frame clones here, not all; method: immunoSEQ multiplex PCR. The repertoire consists of around 31,000 clones, with roughly 94% occurring once and the leading ten covering 0.65% to 0.85%. The sample here was peripheral blood, taken before any cancer treatment. These receptors originate from a woman aged 35-75 years with stage I lung adenocarcinoma.

The CDR3 sequence: CASSAQGAAGVEQFF. CDR3 in DNA: TGTGCCAGCAGTGCACAGGGGGCCGCGGGTGTTGAGCAGTTCTTC. The gene calls are TRBV6-4 and TRBJ2-1, with 9 bases identical to TRBD1. The CDR3 consists of 15 residues. The germline gives CDR1 MRHNA, CDR2 SNTAGT. With 4 bases clipped from V and 9 bases from J, the junction kept 10 bases outside the gene matches.

The DNA for the CDR3 is TGTGCCAGCAGCTTAGTGGAAGGTTATGAAAAACTGTTTTTT. Translation: CASSLVEGYEKLFF. The rearrangement joins TRBV7-2 to TRBJ1-4; unclear D gene. V was pared by 1 base and J by 6 bases, with 9 bases between. The CDR3 loop spans 14 amino acids. The germline V gene encodes CDR1 SGHTA and CDR2 FQGNSA.

This chain uses TRBV7-7 with TRBJ2-3, with D maybe TRBD1 (5 bases). The CDR3 length is 14 residues. V was clipped by 4 bases and J by 0 bases, with 8 bases between them. The germline gives CDR1 SSHAT, CDR2 FNYEAQ (reference sequence). Here the CDR3 reads CASSSDRSTDTQYF. The CDR3 coding sequence is TGTGCCAGCAGCTCAGACAGAAGCACAGATACGCAGTATTTT.

The V and J genes are TRBV7-2 and TRBJ2-7; 11 bases are shared with TRBD1. The V and J ends lost 5 bases and 5 bases, in that order; junction bases with no gene match: 8. Germline values: CDR1 SGHTA, CDR2 FQGNSA. This CDR3 region has 15 residues. Written as DNA, the CDR3 is TGTGCCAGCAGCCCACGGACAGGGGGCTACAACGAGCAGTACTTC. As protein: CASSPRTGGYNEQYF.

The chain is built from TRBV2 and TRBJ2-6; D not certain. Looked up from germline, CDR1 is SNHLY and CDR2 is FYNNEI. Between the trimmed V and J ends, which lost 2 bases and 0 bases, there was a span of 8 bases. The CDR3 spans 16 residues. The CDR3 DNA reads as TGTGCCAGCAGTGAATGGGGAAGCTCTGGGGCCAACGTCCTGACTTTC. Amino acids: CASSEWGSSGANVLTF.